Each of the 26 T cell receptor beta chains below was sequenced from the same sample in a study of CD4 T cells in relation to SARS-CoV-2 and coronaviruses. Sequencing used immunoSEQ multiplex PCR; TCRdb keeps in-frame clones, though not all of them. The data contain around 20,000 clones, around three quarters of them singletons. Before the COVID-19 pandemic, during about 2011-2018, CD4+ T cells were taken from unexposed donors. After less than 11 days of culture, CD4+ T cells were isolated. Their antigen targets remain unknown. Sequenced material: CD4+ T cells from PBMCs, cultured in vitro. Receptors originate from a human donor in good health.

This clone has only one observation. The rearrangement joins TRBV25-1 to TRBJ1-2; 9 positions match TRBD1. CDR1 MGHDK and CDR2 SYGVNS come from the germline V gene. There are 14 residues in the CDR3. The V gene end was trimmed by 9 bases and the J gene end by 5 bases; junction bases not matched to a gene: 10. Here the CDR3 reads CASRHRDRAYGYTF. CDR3 nucleotides: TGTGCCAGTCGCCACCGGGACAGGGCGTATGGCTACACCTTC.

CDR3 DNA: TGTGCCAGCAGTTCCGACGGGACTAGGCGCCCAGATACGCAGTATTTT. The encoded protein is CASSSDGTRRPDTQYF. The V gene is TRBV28, the J gene TRBJ2-3, with 8 nucleotides matching TRBD2. With 4 bases clipped from V and 4 bases from J, the junction kept 10 bases outside the gene matches. This CDR3 comprises 16 residues. CDR1 is MDHEN and CDR2 is SYDVKM in the germline V gene.

This clone was detected only a few times. The chain recombines TRBV24-1 with TRBJ1-5; possible D gene TRBD1, 5 bases. The CDR3 sequence is 14 residues long. Looked up from germline, CDR1 is KGHDR and CDR2 is SFDVKD. Trimming left V 2 bases short and J 5 bases short, with 9 bases between. The CDR3 loop is CATSDYRSDQPQHF. The CDR3 region has the DNA TGTGCCACCAGTGATTACAGGAGTGATCAGCCCCAGCATTTT.

The chain carries TRBV5-6 and TRBJ2-5; maybe TRBD1 (5 bases). The germline V gene encodes CDR1 SGHDT and CDR2 YYEEEE. The CDR3 sequence is 15 residues long. The germline V and J ends were trimmed by 3 bases and 0 bases, with 12 bases remaining between them. CDR3 in DNA: TGTGCCAGCAGCTCGACAGAAAAGTACCAAGAGACCCAGTACTTC. Residues: CASSSTEKYQETQYF.

This clone was observed a few times. V usage is TRBV7-6 and J usage is TRBJ2-3; 8 nucleotides line up with TRBD2. The V and J ends lost 5 bases and 0 bases, in that order; junction bases with no gene match: 13. The CDR3 spans 18 residues. Germline V gene lookup returns CDR1 SGHVS and CDR2 FNYEAQ. CDR3 sequence: CASSRRAGGLSSTDTQYF. The CDR3 bases are TGTGCCAGCAGCCGCCGGGCGGGAGGACTCTCTAGCACAGATACGCAGTATTTT.

The chain employs TRBV18 and TRBJ1-1; 7 nucleotides agree with TRBD1. CDR3 length: 15 residues. CDR1 is KGHSH and CDR2 is LQKENI in the germline V gene. V lost 6 bases, J lost 1 base, and 8 bases stayed unmatched. In nucleotides, the CDR3 is TGTGCCAGCTCTATACGTACAGGGGAGAACACTGAAGCTTTCTTT. Residues: CASSIRTGENTEAFF.

The rearrangement joins TRBV9 to TRBJ2-1; TRBD2 matches at 12 bases. CDR1 is SGDLS, CDR2 YYNGEE, per germline. The V gene end was trimmed by 4 bases and the J gene end by 7 bases; junction bases not matched to a gene: 6. The CDR3 is made up of 15 amino acids. Here the CDR3 reads CASSRLAGAGNEQFF. In nucleotides, the CDR3 is TGTGCCAGCAGCCGACTAGCGGGAGCGGGGAATGAGCAGTTCTTC.

This chain links TRBV19 with TRBJ1-4; 7 positions match TRBD1. The CDR3 is 14 amino acids. CDR1 and CDR2 from the germline V gene are LNHDA and SQIVND (reference sequence). J gave up 8 bases and V 5 bases, and 8 bases lay outside the gene matches. The CDR3 is CASSRRGRGEKLFF. DNA of the CDR3: TGTGCCAGTAGTCGTAGGGGGCGCGGGGAAAAACTGTTTTTT.

The CDR3: CASSEFGGAFF. In nucleotides, the CDR3 is TGTGCCAGCAGTGAATTTGGGGGAGCTTTCTTT. The chain combines TRBV2 with TRBJ1-1, with D possibly TRBD1 on 5 matching bases. V was shortened by 2 bases and J by 10 bases, with 8 bases between the two germline ends. CDR3 length equals 11 residues. Per the germline V gene, CDR1 is SNHLY and CDR2 is FYNNEI.

The chain uses TRBV9 and TRBJ2-6; D is perhaps TRBD1 (6 bases). The V end was cut by 3 bases, the J end by 4 bases, with 14 bases between. From germline, CDR1 is SGDLS and CDR2 YYNGEE. This CDR3 contains 16 residues. The CDR3 is CASSGTGMGGANVLTF. In DNA form, the CDR3 reads TGTGCCAGCAGCGGAACAGGGATGGGGGGGGCCAACGTCCTGACTTTC.

The J gene is TRBJ1-1, the V gene TRBV6-2 or TRBV6-3; 8 positions match TRBD1. V was clipped by 4 bases and J by 5 bases; unmatched bases: 9. Germline V gives CDR1 MNHEY, CDR2 SVGEGT. The CDR3 sequence is 15 residues long. Written as DNA, the CDR3 is TGTGCCAGCAGTTTCCCGCAGGGGGCGAGGACTGAAGCTTTCTTT. Translating it yields CASSFPQGARTEAFF.

This chain uses TRBV7-2 with TRBJ2-3; unclear D gene. V dropped 3 bases and J dropped 6 bases, with 10 bases sitting between them. The length of the CDR3 is 13 residues. Germline V gene sequence: CDR1 SGHTA, CDR2 FQGNSA. In DNA form, the CDR3 reads TGTGCCAGCAGCTTCTTTAGTTTGGATACGCAGTATTTT. Residues: CASSFFSLDTQYF.

The chain has TRBV6-5 and TRBJ2-7, with D perhaps TRBD1 or TRBD2 (6 bases each). There are 14 residues in the CDR3. The germline V and J ends were trimmed by 0 bases and 3 bases, with 9 bases remaining between them. Germline V gene sequence: CDR1 MNHEY, CDR2 SVGAGI. CDR3 coding DNA: TGTGCCAGCAGTTACTCTGGGGGGCTCTACGAGCAGTACTTC. Translated: CASSYSGGLYEQYF.

The count of this clone is one. The V and J genes are TRBV30 and TRBJ2-7; 7 bases fit TRBD2. This CDR3 is built from 15 residues. The germline CDR1 and CDR2 sequences are GTSNPN and SVGIG (reference sequence). Losses at the gene ends were 2 bases for V and 7 bases for J; bases not matched to a gene: 14. The CDR3 DNA sequence: TGTGCCTGGAGTTTTTCCCTAGCGGCCTCCTTGGAGCAGTACTTC. Its translation is CAWSFSLAASLEQYF.

This chain connects TRBV6-5 to TRBJ1-2; D unclear. Germline V CDR1 and CDR2: MNHEY, SVGAGI. Trimming removed 2 bases at V and 2 bases at J, with 9 bases between. CDR3 length equals 14 residues. The CDR3 DNA reads TGTGCCAGCAGTTACCGTGAGGGAAACTATGGCTACACCTTC. Its translation is CASSYREGNYGYTF.

The gene calls are TRBV20-1 and TRBJ1-6; D gene unclear. Trimming removed 3 bases from V and 6 bases from J, with 15 bases in between. The germline V gene has CDR1 DFQATT and CDR2 SNEGSKA (reference sequence). The CDR3 spans 15 residues. CDR3 protein: CSASRGYLPNSPLHF. The CDR3 bases are TGCAGTGCTAGTCGGGGTTATCTCCCTAATTCACCCCTCCACTTT.

The chain joins TRBV12-3 or TRBV12-4 to TRBJ2-7, with D unclear. V shed 7 bases and J shed 7 bases, with 11 bases lying between them. The CDR3 extends over 11 amino acids. The CDR3 coding sequence is TGTGCCAGCACGATATTTGGGGAGCAGTACTTC. Protein: CASTIFGEQYF.

The chain employs TRBV6-5 and TRBJ2-7; D possibly corresponds to TRBD2 (5 bases). The CDR3 has 14 amino acids. Germline V gives CDR1 MNHEY, CDR2 SVGAGI. V lost 11 bases and J 3 bases, leaving 20 bases between the germline ends. The CDR3 region is CALRSAGINYEQYF. The CDR3 DNA follows: TGTGCCCTCAGATCGGCGGGTATAAACTACGAGCAGTACTTC.

The chain links TRBV28 to TRBJ2-7; perhaps D is TRBD1 or TRBD2 (5 bases each). Trimming pared 2 bases from V and 5 bases from J, leaving 19 bases between. The CDR3 covers 16 residues. Germline-derived CDR1 and CDR2 are MDHEN and SYDVKM. The CDR3 nucleotides are TGTGCCAGCAGTTTAAACAGCCTCGGGACGTATGACGAGCAGTACTTC. Its protein product is CASSLNSLGTYDEQYF.

V and J are TRBV7-9 and TRBJ1-1; D uncertain. The CDR3 covers 13 residues. Deletions cut 8 bases from V and 5 bases from J, with 15 bases between. Germline V CDR1 and CDR2: SEHNR, FQNEAQ (reference sequence). The CDR3 reads CASFIRRGTEAFF. The CDR3 region has the DNA TGTGCCAGCTTCATTCGGCGGGGTACTGAAGCTTTCTTT.

The chain uses TRBV5-1 and TRBJ2-7, with a weak D call TRBD2 (5 bases). V was shortened by 0 bases and J by 6 bases, with 13 bases between the two germline ends. The CDR3 totals 14 residues. The V gene's germline CDR1 is SGHRS and CDR2 YFSETQ. CDR3 in DNA: TGCGCCAGCAGCTTGGCGGGTCTACTAGGCGAGCAGTACTTC. This sequence encodes CASSLAGLLGEQYF.

The V call is TRBV4-1, the J call TRBJ2-1; TRBD2 agrees at 11 bases. Unmatched junction bases numbered 3, after V lost 2 bases and J lost 0 bases. This CDR3 comprises 17 residues. Germline V gene sequence: CDR1 MGHRA, CDR2 YSYEKL. The CDR3 region has the DNA TGCGCCAGCAGCCAACCGACTAGCGGGAACTCCTACAATGAGCAGTTCTTC. It codes for CASSQPTSGNSYNEQFF.

This chain joins TRBV3-1 (or the pseudogene TRBV3-2) and TRBJ1-4; 8 positions match TRBD1. The V and J ends lost 4 bases and 8 bases, in that order; junction bases with no gene match: 9. Germline V gene data show CDR1 as LGHDT and CDR2 as YNNKEL (reference sequence). CDR3 size: 15 residues. The CDR3, as DNA: TGTGCCAGCAGCCGCGGACAGGGACTCGACGAAAAACTGTTTTTT. The encoded protein is CASSRGQGLDEKLFF.

The J gene is TRBJ1-2, the V gene TRBV15; 10 bases are a match to TRBD1. This CDR3 comprises 14 residues. CDR1 is LNHNV and CDR2 is YYDKDF in the germline V gene (reference sequence). Trimming cost V 3 bases and J 6 bases; bases outside gene matches: 4. CDR3 nucleotide sequence: TGTGCCACCAGCAGGGCCGACAGGGGGCATGGCTACACCTTC. This codes for CATSRADRGHGYTF.

The CDR3 spells CASSFVSWGFNEQFF. Written as DNA, the CDR3 is TGTGCCAGCAGCTTTGTATCTTGGGGATTCAATGAGCAGTTCTTC. The gene calls are TRBV11-3 and TRBJ2-1, with D unclear. V lost 3 bases, J lost 6 bases, and 15 bases lay in between. Germline V gene data show CDR1 as SGHNT and CDR2 as YENEEA. This CDR3 comprises 15 residues.

This sequence joins TRBV5-4 and TRBJ2-6; D is undetermined. The V gene's germline CDR1 is SGHNT and CDR2 YYREEE (reference sequence). CDR3 length equals 15 residues. V lost 0 bases to trimming and J lost 0 bases, with 4 bases between them. CDR3 bases: TGTGCCAGCAGCTTGGATTACTCTGGGGCCAACGTCCTGACTTTC. Translating it yields CASSLDYSGANVLTF.